This paragraph reports one T cell receptor beta chain. Its specificity is not known. Though probably carrying unrecorded immune exposures, donors were nominally healthy at sampling. The PCR made use of 60 Vbeta and 13 Jbeta primers. Some clones are missing from TCRdb's copy, which holds only in-frame ones; the method was immunoSEQ multiplex PCR. In the table there are about 130,000 clones, approximately 80% of which are singletons. The sample belongs to a study of cytomegalovirus exposure and HLA in healthy donors. Whole-study findings and limits: An analysis was carried out later, and it reportedly showed fewer N-insertions in an Asian-associated ancestry cluster than the approximately 680-donor mean.

Germline assignment: CDR1 SGHTA and CDR2 FQGNSA. V was trimmed by 11 bases and J by 0 bases, leaving 10 bases between them. The CDR3 length is 12 residues. This clonotype was obtained from a woman in her thirties or forties in good health and CMV-seronegative. Sequenced material: PBMCs. The V call is TRBV7-2, the J call TRBJ1-1; TRBD1 is a possible D gene (5 bases). CDR3 DNA: TGTGCCGGGGGGGGTATGAACACTGAAGCTTTCTTT. Translated, it gives CAGGGMNTEAFF. Looking up the rest from reference TRBV7-2 and TRBJ1-1 gives the full variable domain: GAGVSQSPSNKVTEKGKDVELRCDPISGHTALYWYRQSLGQGLEFLIYFQGNSAPDKSGLPSDRFSAERTGGSVSTLTIQRTQQEDSAVYLCAGGGMNTEAFFGQGTRLTVV.